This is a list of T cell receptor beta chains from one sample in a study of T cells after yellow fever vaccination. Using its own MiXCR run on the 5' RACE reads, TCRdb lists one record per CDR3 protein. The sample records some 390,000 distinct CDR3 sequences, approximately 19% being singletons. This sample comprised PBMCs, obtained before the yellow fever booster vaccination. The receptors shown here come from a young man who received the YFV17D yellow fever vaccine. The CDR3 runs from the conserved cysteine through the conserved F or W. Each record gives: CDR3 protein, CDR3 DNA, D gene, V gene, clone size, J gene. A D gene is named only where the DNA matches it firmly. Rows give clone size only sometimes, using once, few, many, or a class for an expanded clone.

CDR3 protein: CASSLEPGTKNIQYF
CDR3 DNA: TGTGCCAGCAGCTTAGAACCGGGTACCAAAAACATTCAGTACTTC
D gene: -
V gene: TRBV7-3
clone size: -
J gene: TRBJ2-4

CDR3 protein: CATSSPIFQAKNIQYF
CDR3 DNA: TGTGCCACCAGTTCGCCTATATTTCAAGCCAAAAACATTCAGTACTTC
D gene: -
V gene: TRBV6-6
clone size: -
J gene: TRBJ2-4

CDR3 protein: CASSSLYSNQPQHF
CDR3 DNA: TGTGCCAGCAGTTCCCTTTATAGCAATCAGCCCCAGCATTTT
D gene: -
V gene: TRBV27
clone size: -
J gene: TRBJ1-5

CDR3 protein: CASSPGLPGVYEQYF
CDR3 DNA: TGTGCCAGCAGCCCCGGACTCCCCGGGGTCTACGAGCAGTACTTC
D gene: -
V gene: TRBV7-9
clone size: -
J gene: TRBJ2-7

CDR3 protein: CASRPGQSNNEQFF
CDR3 DNA: TGCGCCAGCAGGCCGGGACAGTCAAACAATGAGCAGTTCTTC
D gene: TRBD1
V gene: TRBV5-1
clone size: few
J gene: TRBJ2-1

CDR3 protein: CASRGDRGGYNEQFF
CDR3 DNA: TGTGCCAGCAGGGGAGACAGGGGAGGTTACAATGAGCAGTTCTTC
D gene: TRBD1
V gene: TRBV6-6
clone size: -
J gene: TRBJ2-1

CDR3 protein: CASSQETPVTGPENYGYTF
CDR3 DNA: TGCGCCAGCAGCCAAGAGACCCCAGTGACAGGTCCCGAGAACTATGGCTACACCTTC
D gene: -
V gene: TRBV4-3
clone size: -
J gene: TRBJ1-2

CDR3 protein: CASSQEPNFGETQYF
CDR3 DNA: TGCGCCAGCAGCCAAGAGCCGAATTTCGGAGAGACCCAGTACTTC
D gene: -
V gene: TRBV4-1
clone size: few
J gene: TRBJ2-5

CDR3 protein: CSAGQGNGELFF
CDR3 DNA: TGCAGCGCAGGACAGGGGAACGGGGAGCTGTTTTTT
D gene: TRBD1
V gene: TRBV29-1
clone size: many
J gene: TRBJ2-2

CDR3 protein: CASSSDTETQYF
CDR3 DNA: TGTGCCAGCAGCTCGGACACGGAGACCCAGTACTTC
D gene: -
V gene: TRBV6-5
clone size: -
J gene: TRBJ2-5

CDR3 protein: CASSFWPRPVEETQYF
CDR3 DNA: TGTGCCAGCAGCTTCTGGCCCAGGCCGGTCGAAGAGACCCAGTACTTC
D gene: -
V gene: TRBV7-9
clone size: few
J gene: TRBJ2-5

CDR3 protein: CASSLETPNYGYTF
CDR3 DNA: TGCGCCAGCAGCTTGGAGACGCCAAACTATGGCTACACCTTC
D gene: -
V gene: TRBV5-1
clone size: many
J gene: TRBJ1-2

CDR3 protein: CASRGIRQYF
CDR3 DNA: TGTGCCAGCCGGGGGATAAGGCAGTACTTC
D gene: -
V gene: TRBV6-2/TRBV6-3
clone size: -
J gene: TRBJ2-7

CDR3 protein: CASSINHQPQHF
CDR3 DNA: TGTGCCAGCAGCATCAATCATCAGCCCCAGCATTTT
D gene: -
V gene: TRBV7-2
clone size: -
J gene: TRBJ1-5

CDR3 protein: CSAGFSLLAASYNEQFF
CDR3 DNA: TGCAGTGCTGGGTTCTCCCTACTAGCGGCCTCCTACAATGAGCAGTTCTTC
D gene: TRBD2
V gene: TRBV20-1
clone size: few
J gene: TRBJ2-1

CDR3 protein: CASSHRGLAGTDTQYF
CDR3 DNA: TGTGCCAGCAGCCATAGGGGACTAGCGGGGACAGATACGCAGTATTTT
D gene: TRBD2
V gene: TRBV3-1
clone size: -
J gene: TRBJ2-3

CDR3 protein: CSARDRLGIPGELFF
CDR3 DNA: TGCAGTGCTAGAGATCGTTTGGGTATCCCCGGGGAGCTGTTTTTT
D gene: -
V gene: TRBV20-1
clone size: -
J gene: TRBJ2-2

CDR3 protein: CSAVEPGRVPYEQYF
CDR3 DNA: TGCAGTGCTGTCGAACCGGGACGGGTTCCCTACGAGCAGTACTTC
D gene: -
V gene: TRBV20-1
clone size: few
J gene: TRBJ2-7

CDR3 protein: CASSLIPSGVRADTQYF
CDR3 DNA: TGTGCCAGCAGCTTAATCCCTAGCGGGGTTCGCGCAGATACGCAGTATTTT
D gene: TRBD2
V gene: TRBV7-2
clone size: few
J gene: TRBJ2-3

CDR3 protein: CASSEGTGPETQYF
CDR3 DNA: TGTGCCAGCAGTGAAGGGACAGGTCCGGAGACCCAGTACTTC
D gene: TRBD1
V gene: TRBV2
clone size: few
J gene: TRBJ2-5